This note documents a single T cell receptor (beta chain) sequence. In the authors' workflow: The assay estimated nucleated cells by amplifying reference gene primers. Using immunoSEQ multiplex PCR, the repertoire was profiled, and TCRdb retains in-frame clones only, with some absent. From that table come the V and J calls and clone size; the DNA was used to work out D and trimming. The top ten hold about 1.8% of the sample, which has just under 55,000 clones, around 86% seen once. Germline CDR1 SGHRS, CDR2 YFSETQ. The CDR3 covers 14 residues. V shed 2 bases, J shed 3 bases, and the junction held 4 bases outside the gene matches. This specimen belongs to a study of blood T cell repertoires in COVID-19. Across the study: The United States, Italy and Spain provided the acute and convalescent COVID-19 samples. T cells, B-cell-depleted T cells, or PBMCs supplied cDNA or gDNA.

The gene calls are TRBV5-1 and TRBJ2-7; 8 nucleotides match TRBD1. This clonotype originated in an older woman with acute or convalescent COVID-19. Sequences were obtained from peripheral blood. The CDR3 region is CASSFRTGSYEQYF. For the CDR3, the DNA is TGCGCCAGCAGCTTTAGGACAGGGAGCTACGAGCAGTACTTC. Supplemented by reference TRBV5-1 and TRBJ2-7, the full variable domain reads KAGVTQTPRYLIKTRGQQVTLSCSPISGHRSVSWYQQTPGQGLQFLFEYFSETQRNKGNFPGRFSGRQFSNSRSEMNVSTLELGDSALYLCASSFRTGSYEQYFGPGTRLTVT.